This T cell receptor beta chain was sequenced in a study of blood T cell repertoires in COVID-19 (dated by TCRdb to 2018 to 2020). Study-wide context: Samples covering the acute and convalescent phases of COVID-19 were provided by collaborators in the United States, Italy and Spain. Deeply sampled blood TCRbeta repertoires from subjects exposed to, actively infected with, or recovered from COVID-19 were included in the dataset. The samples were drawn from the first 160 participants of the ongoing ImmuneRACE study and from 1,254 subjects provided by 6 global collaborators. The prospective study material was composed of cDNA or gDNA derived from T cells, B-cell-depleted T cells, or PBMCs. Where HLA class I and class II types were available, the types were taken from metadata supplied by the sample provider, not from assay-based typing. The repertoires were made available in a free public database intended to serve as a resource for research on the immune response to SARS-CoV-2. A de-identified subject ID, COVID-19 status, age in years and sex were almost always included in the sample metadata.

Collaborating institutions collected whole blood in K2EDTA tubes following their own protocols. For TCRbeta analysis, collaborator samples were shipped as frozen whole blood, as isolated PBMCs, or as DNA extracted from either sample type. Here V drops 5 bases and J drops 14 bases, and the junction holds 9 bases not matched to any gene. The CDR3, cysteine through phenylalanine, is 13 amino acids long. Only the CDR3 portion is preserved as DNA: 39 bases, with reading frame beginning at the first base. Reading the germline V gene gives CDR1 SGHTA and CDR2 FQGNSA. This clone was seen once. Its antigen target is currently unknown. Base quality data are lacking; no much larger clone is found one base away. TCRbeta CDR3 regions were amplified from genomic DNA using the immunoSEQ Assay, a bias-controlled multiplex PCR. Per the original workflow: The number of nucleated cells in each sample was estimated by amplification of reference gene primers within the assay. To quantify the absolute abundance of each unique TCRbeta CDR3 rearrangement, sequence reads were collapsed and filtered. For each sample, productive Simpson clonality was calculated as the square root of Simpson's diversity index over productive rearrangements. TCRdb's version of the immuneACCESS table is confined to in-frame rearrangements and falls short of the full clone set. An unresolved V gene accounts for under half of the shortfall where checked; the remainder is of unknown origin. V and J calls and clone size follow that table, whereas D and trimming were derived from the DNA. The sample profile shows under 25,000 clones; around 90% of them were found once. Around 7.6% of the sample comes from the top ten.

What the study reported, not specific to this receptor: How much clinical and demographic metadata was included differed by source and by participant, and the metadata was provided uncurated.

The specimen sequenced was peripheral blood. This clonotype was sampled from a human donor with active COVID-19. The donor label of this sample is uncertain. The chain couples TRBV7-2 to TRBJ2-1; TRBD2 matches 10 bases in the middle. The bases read TGTGCCAGCAGCCCACGGGGGAGCGGGAGGGAGTTCTTC. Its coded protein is CASSPRGSGREFF.